Here is one T cell receptor (beta chain) with its context. Its cognate antigen is unknown. Tumor tissue was taken before any definitive surgery or chemotherapy was given. This specimen belongs to a study of high-grade serous ovarian cancer treatment subgroups. Study at large: Each sample yielded on average around 7,000 unique TCR beta rearrangements from some 15,000 reads.

General study results and limits: CDR1 and CDR2 were left unanalyzed; analyses focused on CDR3. Spatial context was lost because tumors were sequenced in bulk. Same-patient tumor repertoires overlapped at roughly 0.095 to 0.8; different patients barely overlapped.

The V gene's germline CDR1 is LGHNA and CDR2 YNFKEQ. V was shortened by 4 bases and J by 3 bases, with 19 bases between the two germline ends. The CDR3 runs 16 residues. Assay used: immunoSEQ multiplex PCR; TCRdb lists only in-frame clones, some missing. The sample has about 40,000 clones, about 79% seen once. The receptor was derived from a human donor with high-grade serous ovarian cancer. The material sequenced was tumor tissue. The chain joins TRBV4-2 to TRBJ2-7, with D tentatively TRBD2 (7 bases). In nucleotides, the CDR3 is TGTGCCAGCAGCCGCGAGGGGGGGATACCTCGCTACGAGCAGTACTTC. Its translation: CASSREGGIPRYEQYF.